Below are 7 T cell receptor beta chains sequenced from a single sample in a study of Tregs in tolerant kidney transplant recipients. Sequenced by immunoSEQ multiplex PCR; TCRdb stores in-frame clones only, minus some. The listing contains about 30,000 clones. The sequences come from CD8+ T cells from blood, collected before the transplant. The receptors originated from a human donor who received a combined kidney and bone marrow transplant.

Details on this clone: The read halts 3 residues ahead of the CDR3 end, with the missing end drawn from the germline J gene. The chain has TRBV5-5 and TRBJ2-5; D call uncertain. Germline V gene sequence: CDR1 SGHKS, CDR2 YYEKEE (reference sequence). Trimming took off 4 bases at V and 4 bases at J, with 5 bases between the two ends. This CDR3 spans 11 amino acids. This CDR3 reads CASSPGETQYF. The DNA read from the CDR3 is TGTGCCAGCAGCCCCGGAGAGACC.

As to this clone: The observed sequence ends 3 residues before the CDR3 terminus, with the missing tail filled in from the germline J gene. The chain joins TRBV20-1 to TRBJ2-2; 11 nucleotides line up with TRBD2. CDR1 is DFQATT, CDR2 SNEGSKA, per germline (reference sequence). The V gene end was trimmed by 7 bases and the J gene end by 1 base; junction bases not matched to a gene: 14. CDR3 length: 18 amino acids. The sequenced part of the CDR3 DNA is TGCAGTGTCCCACTCTTAGCGCTAGCGGGAGGGAACACCGGGGAG. It yields the protein CSVPLLALAGGNTGE. The full-length CDR3 reads as CSVPLLALAGGNTGELFF.

Comment on this clone: The CDR3 end falls 3 residues outside the read, so it is completed with the germline J gene. This chain connects TRBV2 to TRBJ2-3; D gene ambiguous. Deletions cut 6 bases from V and 5 bases from J, with 6 bases between. CDR1 SNHLY and CDR2 FYNNEI come from the germline V gene. The CDR3 covers 11 residues. This CDR3 reads CASRRVDTQYF. Partial CDR3 DNA: TGTGCCAGCAGAAGGGTAGATACG. The variable domain in full, completed from reference TRBV2 and TRBJ2-3, reads EPEVTQTPSHQVTQMGQEVILRCVPISNHLYFYWYRQILGQKVEFLVSFYNNEISEKSEIFDDQFSVERPDGSNFTLKIRSTKLEDSAMYFCASRRVDTQYFGPGTRLTVL.

Concerning this clone: The DNA ends 3 residues before the CDR3 does, and the rest of the CDR3 is filled in from the germline J gene. V usage is TRBV10-1 and J usage is TRBJ2-3; the D gene is possibly TRBD2 (5 bases). V lost 6 bases and J lost 5, with 12 bases in between. The germline V gene encodes CDR1 WNHNN and CDR2 SYGVQD (reference sequence). The CDR3 consists of 13 residues. The covered CDR3 bases are TGCGCCAGCAGGGCGGACTGGGGAGATACG. The encoded protein is CASRADWGDT. The whole CDR3 is CASRADWGDTQYF.

For this clone: The CDR3 end lies 3 residues beyond the end of the read and is filled in from the germline J gene. The gene calls are TRBV7-2 and TRBJ2-5; D is possibly TRBD2 (7 bases). The CDR3 runs 15 residues. From germline, CDR1 is SGHTA and CDR2 FQGNSA. With 5 bases removed from V and 5 bases from J, the gap between germline ends came to 18 bases. The covered CDR3 bases are TGTGCCAGCAGCGCGGGGGCCGAGTTTCGTGAGACC. Its translation: CASSAGAEFRET. In full, the CDR3 reads CASSAGAEFRETQYF.

Note on this clone: The CDR3 goes on 3 residues after the read ends, and that part is filled in from the germline J gene. This rearrangement joins TRBV5-1 to TRBJ2-7; TRBD2 matches at 7 bases. The germline V gene encodes CDR1 SGHRS and CDR2 YFSETQ. The CDR3 is 18 amino acids. With 1 base clipped from V and 0 bases from J, the junction kept 13 bases outside the gene matches. CDR3 DNA (partial): TGCGCCAGCAGCTTGCTTGTGCTAGCGGAGGAGGGCTCCTACGAG. As protein: CASSLLVLAEEGSYE. The entire CDR3 is CASSLLVLAEEGSYEQYF.

Worth noting for this clone: The missing CDR3 end, 3 residues past where the read stops, is filled in from the germline J gene. The genes are TRBV20-1 and TRBJ2-7; weak D call: TRBD2 (6 bases). V was cut by 7 bases and J by 2 bases, with 24 bases left in between. Germline loops: CDR1 DFQATT, CDR2 SNEGSKA (reference sequence). CDR3 length: 16 residues. The CDR3 bases that were read are TGCAGTGGGTGGGGGGAGTTGGTAGTAGGAACCTACGAG. It encodes CSGWGELVVGTYE. The complete CDR3 reads CSGWGELVVGTYEQYF.